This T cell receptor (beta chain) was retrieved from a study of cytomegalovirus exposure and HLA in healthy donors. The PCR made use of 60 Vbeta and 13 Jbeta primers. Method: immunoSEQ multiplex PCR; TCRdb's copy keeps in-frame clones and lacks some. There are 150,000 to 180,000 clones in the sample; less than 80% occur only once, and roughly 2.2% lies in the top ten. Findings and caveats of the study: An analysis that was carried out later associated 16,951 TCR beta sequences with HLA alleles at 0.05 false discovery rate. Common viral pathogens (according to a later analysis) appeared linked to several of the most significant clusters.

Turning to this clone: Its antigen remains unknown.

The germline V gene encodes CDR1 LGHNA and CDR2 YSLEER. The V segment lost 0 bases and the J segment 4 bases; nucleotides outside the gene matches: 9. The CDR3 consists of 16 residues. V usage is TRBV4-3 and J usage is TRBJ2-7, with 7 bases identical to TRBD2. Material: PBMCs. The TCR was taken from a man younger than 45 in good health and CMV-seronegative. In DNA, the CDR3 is TGCGCCAGCAGCCAAGATCCCGCTAGCGGACGTTACGAGCAGTACTTC. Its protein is CASSQDPASGRYEQYF.